This is a list of T cell receptor beta chains from one sample in a study of tumor-infiltrating lymphocytes in primary liver carcinoma. Each CDR3 protein is one row after TCRdb ran MiXCR on the multiplex PCR reads. The sample lists approximately 120,000 distinct CDR3 sequences, around 60% seen once, with 8.4% in the top ten. Material: liver tumor tissue from sampling region 3. All receptors derive from a woman aged 60-75 years with primary liver carcinoma and hepatitis B virus infection. CDR3s include the opening cysteine and the closing phenylalanine or tryptophan. The order of the fields is D gene, V gene, CDR3 length, J gene, clone size, CDR3 DNA, CDR3 protein. D genes are given only for firm matches. The size of a clone is reported for some rows only, either as once, few or many, or as a class for expanded clones.

>.|TRBV11-1|15|TRBJ2-7|.
TGTGCTAGTAGCCCTGGAACAGCAGGACTACGCGAGCAGTACTTC
CASSPGTAGLREQYF
>TRBD1|TRBV5-4|15|TRBJ2-7|many
TGTGCCAGCAGCTCCAGGGGGCGCGGTTATTACGAGCAGTACTTC
CASSSRGRGYYEQYF
>TRBD1|TRBV29-1|13|TRBJ2-3|many
TGCAGCGGTGTGACAGGGGGCACAGATACGCAGTATTTT
CSGVTGGTDTQYF
>.|TRBV7-9|12|TRBJ1-5|.
TGTGCCAACAGCTTAGGATATCAGCCCCAGCATTTT
CANSLGYQPQHF
>.|TRBV6-5|16|TRBJ2-2|.
TGTGCCAGCAGTTACAAGGGGGGCGGGAACACCGGGGAGCTGTTTTTT
CASSYKGGGNTGELFF
>TRBD1|TRBV14|16|TRBJ1-1|.
TGTGCCAGCAGCCCCCTACAGGGGGTTCAGAGCACTGGAGCTTTCTTT
CASSPLQGVQSTGAFF
>TRBD1|TRBV7-9|14|TRBJ2-7|.
TGTGCCAGCAGCTTACTTGGGACAGGCTACGAGCAGTACTTC
CASSLLGTGYEQYF
>.|TRBV5-5|16|TRBJ1-1|many
TGTGCCAGCAGCTTGGCTGGGGGAAGTTTGGACACTGAAGCTTTCTTT
CASSLAGGSLDTEAFF
>.|TRBV5-4|15|TRBJ1-2|few
TGTGCCAGCAGCTTGGCTCCGAATTCTCCCTATGGCTACACCTTC
CASSLAPNSPYGYTF
>.|TRBV7-9|16|TRBJ1-1|.
TGTGCCAGCAGCTTAGGATCCGGGTTTGTGAACACTGAAGCTTTCTTT
CASSLGSGFVNTEAFF
>TRBD1|TRBV11-2|15|TRBJ1-2|once
TGTGCTAGCAGCCGTACTTCGGGACAGGGCTATGACTACACCTTC
CASSRTSGQGYDYTF
>.|TRBV20-1|18|TRBJ2-3|.
TGCAGTGCTAGACCCCCCCTCGGAGCTAACGGGATCACAGATACGCAGTATTTT
CSARPPLGANGITDTQYF
>.|TRBV11-2|16|TRBJ2-3|.
TGTGTCAGCGGATCGCAGGGACTCCTACGCAGAGATACGCAGTATTTT
CVSGSQGLLRRDTQYF
>TRBD2|TRBV4-2|16|TRBJ2-1|many
TGTGCCAGCAGCCAAGAAGGGACTAGCGGGTACAATGAGCAGTTCTTC
CASSQEGTSGYNEQFF
>.|TRBV5-5|16|TRBJ2-2|.
TGTGCCAGCAGCGATTCGGGTGGCTCGAACACCGAGGAGCTGTTTTTT
CASSDSGGSNTEELFF
>TRBD1|TRBV28|14|TRBJ2-7|.
TGTGCCAGCAGTCGGCTAACAGGGGCCTACGAGCAGTACTTC
CASSRLTGAYEQYF
>.|TRBV4-2|18|TRBJ2-4|.
TGTGCCAGCAGCCAACCCTACACAAGAGGGACAGCCAAAAACATTCAGTACTTC
CASSQPYTRGTAKNIQYF
>.|TRBV11-2|15|TRBJ2-5|.
TGTGCCAGCAGTGAGGAGAGCTCCGGAGCAGAGACCCAGTACTTC
CASSEESSGAETQYF
>TRBD2|TRBV6-5|18|TRBJ2-3|few
TGTGCCAGCAGCCGACCGCCGACTAGCGGGAGGGTCACAGATACGCAGTATTTT
CASSRPPTSGRVTDTQYF
>.|TRBV11-3|14|TRBJ2-3|.
TGTGCCGGTAGCCATCGGAGAGGCACAGATACGCAGTATTTT
CAGSHRRGTDTQYF
>.|TRBV7-9|14|TRBJ1-5|few
TGTGCCAGCGCCCAAGGCGGGGGAAATCAGCCCCAGCATTTT
CASAQGGGNQPQHF
>.|TRBV7-8|16|TRBJ2-3|.
TGTGCCAGCAGCCCCCGCCCACAGGGCAGCACAGATATGCAGTATTTT
CASSPRPQGSTDMQYF
>.|TRBV11-2|14|TRBJ2-6|.
TGTGCCAGCAGCTTGCAGGCTGGGGCCAAAGTCCTTACTTTC
CASSLQAGAKVLTF
>.|TRBV7-9|14|TRBJ1-1|.
TGTGCCAGCAGGCCAAACGTGGCGAACACTGAAGCTTTCTTT
CASRPNVANTEAFF
>.|TRBV13|12|TRBJ2-7|few
TGTGCCAGCAGCCCTCATGGGGGCGAGCAGTACTTC
CASSPHGGEQYF
>.|TRBV29-1|11|TRBJ2-5|many
TGCAGCGTTGGGGGTGGGGAGACCCAGTACTTC
CSVGGGETQYF
>.|TRBV11-2|17|TRBJ2-4|.
TGTGCCGACAGCTACCGAGGACAGCCAAGGGCCAAAAACATTCAGTACTTC
CADSYRGQPRAKNIQYF
>TRBD2|TRBV11-2|17|TRBJ2-7|.
TGTGCCAGCGGCTTAGATTTCCCTAGCGGGAGGGGCCACGAGCAATACTTC
CASGLDFPSGRGHEQYF
>.|TRBV25-1|17|TRBJ2-5|few
TGTGCCAGCAGTGTTCGGGCAGTGTCCGCTTTCCAAGAGACCCAGTACTTC
CASSVRAVSAFQETQYF
>.|TRBV6-4|16|TRBJ2-2|few
TGTGCCAGTTCCAATGGGGTTTCCGGAATGTCCGGGGAGCTGTTTTTT
CASSNGVSGMSGELFF
>.|TRBV5-1|12|TRBJ2-5|.
TGCGCCAGCAGCTTGTTAGAGGAGATCCAGTACTTC
CASSLLEEIQYF
>.|TRBV10-1|12|TRBJ1-1|many
TGCGCCAACCTAGCCCGGGAGGCGGAAGCTTTCTTT
CANLAREAEAFF